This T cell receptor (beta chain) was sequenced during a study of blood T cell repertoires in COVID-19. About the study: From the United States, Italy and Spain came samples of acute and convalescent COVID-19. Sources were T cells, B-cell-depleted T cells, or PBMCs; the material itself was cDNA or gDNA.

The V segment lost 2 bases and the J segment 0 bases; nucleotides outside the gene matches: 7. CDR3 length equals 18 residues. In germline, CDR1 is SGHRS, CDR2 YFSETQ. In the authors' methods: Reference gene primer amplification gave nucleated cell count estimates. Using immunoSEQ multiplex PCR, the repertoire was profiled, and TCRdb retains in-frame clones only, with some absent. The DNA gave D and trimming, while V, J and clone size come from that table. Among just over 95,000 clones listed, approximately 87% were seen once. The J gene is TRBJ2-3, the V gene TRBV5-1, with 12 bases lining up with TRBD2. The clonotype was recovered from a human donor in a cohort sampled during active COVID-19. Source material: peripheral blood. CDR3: CASSFPSGGVFSTDTQYF. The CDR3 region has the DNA TGCGCCAGCAGCTTCCCTAGCGGGGGGGTTTTTAGCACAGATACGCAGTATTTT.